Listed below are T cell receptor beta chains from one sample, sequenced in a study of T cells in Graves' hyperthyroidism and ophthalmopathy. TCRdb called the multiplex PCR reads again in MiXCR, with one record for every CDR3 protein. Among a few hundred thousand distinct CDR3 sequences listed, 22% were seen once. What was sequenced was blood. The receptors shown here come from a woman in her 70s with Graves' ophthalmopathy. The CDR3 runs from the conserved cysteine through the conserved F or W. A D gene is named only where the DNA matches it firmly. Clone size appears in some rows only: once, few, many, or a class for an expanded clone.

14	TRBV19	few	TRBD1	TRBJ1-2	CASSARGQIYGYTF	TGTGCCAGTAGTGCCAGGGGACAGATCTATGGCTACACCTTC
11	TRBV30	-	-	TRBJ2-7	CAWSVRVGQYF	TGTGCCTGGAGTGTGCGGGTCGGGCAGTACTTC
13	TRBV6-2/TRBV6-3	many	-	TRBJ1-5	CASSYDGGRPQHF	TGTGCCAGCAGTTACGACGGGGGTAGGCCCCAGCATTTT
16	TRBV5-8	-	-	TRBJ2-5	CASSSFGTAGGETQYF	TGTGCCAGCAGCTCCTTTGGGACAGCCGGGGGAGAGACCCAGTACTTC
12	TRBV3-1	few	-	TRBJ1-5	CASSFKNQPQHF	TGTGCCAGCAGCTTTAAGAATCAGCCCCAGCATTTT
17	TRBV7-9	-	TRBD2	TRBJ2-1	CASSLIGTSGRAREQFF	TGTGCCAGCAGCTTAATAGGGACTAGCGGGAGGGCCCGAGAGCAGTTCTTC
13	TRBV6-2/TRBV6-3	-	-	TRBJ1-1	CASIDVGNIEAFF	TGTGCCAGCATTGATGTGGGTAACATTGAAGCTTTCTTT
17	TRBV3-1	few	TRBD1	TRBJ2-5	CASSQDVPGGIQETQYF	TGTGCCAGCAGCCAAGATGTGCCAGGGGGTATTCAAGAGACCCAGTACTTC
13	TRBV29-1	-	-	TRBJ2-6	CSVGGDGANVLTF	TGCAGCGTTGGTGGTGATGGGGCCAACGTCCTGACTTTC
14	TRBV11-2	-	-	TRBJ1-2	CASSSTGGLGGYTF	TGTGCCAGCAGCTCCACGGGGGGGCTAGGTGGCTACACCTTC
12	TRBV19	few	-	TRBJ1-2	CASLTGSGGYTF	TGTGCCAGCCTTACAGGATCCGGCGGCTACACCTTC
18	TRBV6-1	-	-	TRBJ2-3	CASLLVPTRVDSTDTQYF	TGTGCCAGCCTACTAGTTCCCACGCGGGTCGACAGCACAGATACGCAGTATTTT
15	TRBV4-2	-	-	TRBJ1-3	CASSQETSGRALPYF	TGTGCCAGCAGCCAAGAGACTAGCGGGAGGGCCTTACCATATTTT
13	TRBV20-1	-	-	TRBJ1-2	CSAIQGIVYGYTF	TGCAGTGCTATTCAGGGTATCGTCTATGGCTACACCTTC
16	TRBV7-2	many	TRBD1	TRBJ1-1	CASSLNLRGRATEAFF	TGTGCCAGCAGCTTAAACCTCAGGGGGCGCGCCACTGAAGCTTTCTTT
15	TRBV20-1	few	TRBD2	TRBJ2-3	CSAFTLADETDTQYF	TGCAGTGCCTTTACACTAGCGGACGAAACAGATACGCAGTATTTT
16	TRBV7-8	-	-	TRBJ1-2	CASSLAGLHLFYGYTF	TGTGCCAGCAGCTTAGCGGGCCTCCATTTATTCTATGGCTACACCTTC
15	TRBV7-2	-	-	TRBJ1-1	CASSPGEGWSTEAFF	TGTGCCAGCAGCCCAGGAGAGGGTTGGAGCACTGAAGCTTTCTTT
14	TRBV6-6	-	-	TRBJ1-5	CASSYSQGSQPQHF	TGTGCCAGCAGTTACTCCCAGGGTTCTCAGCCCCAGCATTTT
15	TRBV7-2	many	-	TRBJ2-3	CASSKWGDSTDTQYF	TGTGCCAGCAGCAAGTGGGGGGACAGCACAGATACGCAGTATTTT
14	TRBV5-1	few	-	TRBJ1-1	CASSLSQGSTEAFF	TGCGCCAGCAGCTTATCACAGGGAAGCACTGAAGCTTTCTTT
15	TRBV7-2	-	-	TRBJ2-5	CASSLGLPKRETQYF	TGTGCCAGCAGCTTAGGTCTTCCTAAACGGGAGACCCAGTACTTC
13	TRBV30	-	TRBD2	TRBJ2-3	CASERERTDTQYF	TGTGCCTCAGAGCGGGAGAGGACAGATACGCAGTATTTT
14	TRBV6-1	-	TRBD1	TRBJ2-7	CASSLGGTGLERYF	TGTGCCAGCAGCTTGGGCGGGACAGGGCTCGAGCGGTACTTC
14	TRBV7-3	-	TRBD1	TRBJ2-1	CASSLGQGSNKQFF	TGTGCCAGCAGCTTAGGACAGGGGAGCAATAAGCAGTTCTTC
16	TRBV6-5	few	-	TRBJ2-7	CASSYSMVRTSYEQYF	TGTGCCAGCAGTTACTCGATGGTCCGGACTTCCTACGAGCAGTACTTC